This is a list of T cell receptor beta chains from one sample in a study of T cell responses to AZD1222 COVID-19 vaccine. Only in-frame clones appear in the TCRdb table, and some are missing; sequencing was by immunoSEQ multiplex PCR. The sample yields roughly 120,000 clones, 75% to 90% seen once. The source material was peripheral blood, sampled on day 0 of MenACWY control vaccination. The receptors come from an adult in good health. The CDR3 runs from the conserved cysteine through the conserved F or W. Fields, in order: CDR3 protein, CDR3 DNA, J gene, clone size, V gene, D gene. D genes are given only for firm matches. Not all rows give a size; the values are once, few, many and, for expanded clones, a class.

cdr3_aa: CASSATVFIEINAHYGYTF; cdr3_nt: TGTGCCAGCAGCGCTACAGTGTTTATAGAAATAAACGCTCACTATGGCTACACCTTC; j_call: TRBJ1-2; clone_size: .; v_call: TRBV9; d_call: .
cdr3_aa: CASSYLQVPLEQYF; cdr3_nt: TGTGCCAGCAGCTACCTCCAAGTCCCTCTCGAGCAGTACTTC; j_call: TRBJ2-7; clone_size: .; v_call: TRBV5-6; d_call: .
cdr3_aa: CASSLAGALTPDTQYF; cdr3_nt: TGTGCCAGCAGCTTAGCCGGCGCTCTAACCCCAGATACGCAGTATTTT; j_call: TRBJ2-3; clone_size: once; v_call: TRBV7-2; d_call: .
cdr3_aa: CASSQRGAGNTIYF; cdr3_nt: TGTGCCAGCAGCCAGAGGGGGGCTGGAAACACCATATATTTT; j_call: TRBJ1-3; clone_size: .; v_call: TRBV3-1/TRBV3-2; d_call: .
cdr3_aa: CASTDSRDRGRGTEAFF; cdr3_nt: TGTGCCAGTACCGATTCCCGGGACAGGGGTAGAGGGACTGAAGCTTTCTTT; j_call: TRBJ1-1; clone_size: .; v_call: TRBV19; d_call: TRBD1
cdr3_aa: CASSSGGQGYYEQYF; cdr3_nt: TGTGCCAGCAGTTCCGGAGGGCAGGGCTACTACGAGCAGTACTTC; j_call: TRBJ2-7; clone_size: .; v_call: TRBV6-5; d_call: .
cdr3_aa: CASMAGTGTEAFF; cdr3_nt: TGTGCCAGTATGGCCGGGACAGGGACTGAAGCTTTCTTT; j_call: TRBJ1-1; clone_size: .; v_call: TRBV19; d_call: TRBD1
cdr3_aa: CASGGGYNSPLHF; cdr3_nt: TGTGCCAGCGGGGGGGGTTATAATTCACCCCTCCACTTT; j_call: TRBJ1-6; clone_size: .; v_call: TRBV3-1/TRBV3-2; d_call: .
cdr3_aa: CASSFLGFTSTDTQYF; cdr3_nt: TGCGCCAGCAGCTTTCTGGGATTTACTAGCACAGATACGCAGTATTTT; j_call: TRBJ2-3; clone_size: .; v_call: TRBV5-1; d_call: .
cdr3_aa: CASSEQDLDNQPQHF; cdr3_nt: TGTGCCAGCAGCGAACAGGACCTTGACAATCAGCCCCAGCATTTT; j_call: TRBJ1-5; clone_size: .; v_call: TRBV2; d_call: .
cdr3_aa: CASSQVGGGALRQTQYF; cdr3_nt: TGTGCCAGCAGCCAAGTGGGCGGGGGGGCTCTCAGGCAGACCCAGTACTTC; j_call: TRBJ2-5; clone_size: .; v_call: TRBV4-2; d_call: TRBD2
cdr3_aa: CASSYTSGGYQETQYF; cdr3_nt: TGTGCCAGCAGCTACACTAGCGGGGGTTACCAAGAGACCCAGTACTTC; j_call: TRBJ2-5; clone_size: .; v_call: TRBV5-8; d_call: TRBD2
cdr3_aa: CASSATGGTEAFF; cdr3_nt: TGTGCCAGCAGCGCAACAGGGGGCACTGAAGCTTTCTTT; j_call: TRBJ1-1; clone_size: .; v_call: TRBV7-3; d_call: TRBD1
cdr3_aa: CASSLSGATVETQYF; cdr3_nt: TGTGCCAGCAGCTTGAGCGGGGCGACAGTGGAGACCCAGTACTTC; j_call: TRBJ2-5; clone_size: .; v_call: TRBV5-8; d_call: TRBD2
cdr3_aa: CASSLVLSSGGAGEQFF; cdr3_nt: TGTGCCAGCAGCTTAGTCCTTTCCAGCGGGGGGGCAGGTGAGCAGTTCTTC; j_call: TRBJ2-1; clone_size: .; v_call: TRBV7-9; d_call: TRBD2
cdr3_aa: CASSMGSGANREQFF; cdr3_nt: TGTGCCAGTAGTATGGGTAGCGGGGCTAACCGTGAGCAGTTCTTC; j_call: TRBJ2-1; clone_size: .; v_call: TRBV19; d_call: TRBD2
cdr3_aa: CASSSLGRDGGYTF; cdr3_nt: TGTGCCAGCAGTTCCTTAGGGAGGGATGGCGGCTACACCTTC; j_call: TRBJ1-2; clone_size: .; v_call: TRBV28; d_call: .
cdr3_aa: CASSLVLSVNSPLHF; cdr3_nt: TGTGCCAGCAGCTTAGTCCTTTCGGTAAATTCACCCCTCCACTTT; j_call: TRBJ1-6; clone_size: once; v_call: TRBV7-8; d_call: .
cdr3_aa: CASSPPGLAGQETQYF; cdr3_nt: TGTGCCAGCTCACCACCGGGACTAGCGGGGCAAGAGACCCAGTACTTC; j_call: TRBJ2-5; clone_size: .; v_call: TRBV18; d_call: TRBD2
cdr3_aa: CASSQGQGYEQYF; cdr3_nt: TGTGCCAGCAGCCAGGGACAGGGTTACGAGCAGTACTTC; j_call: TRBJ2-7; clone_size: .; v_call: TRBV14; d_call: TRBD1
cdr3_aa: CASSLQGADYGYTF; cdr3_nt: TGTGCCAGCAGCCTACAGGGAGCGGACTATGGCTACACCTTC; j_call: TRBJ1-2; clone_size: once; v_call: TRBV7-2; d_call: .
cdr3_aa: CARGGATELFTDTQYF; cdr3_nt: TGTGCCAGGGGAGGGGCGACTGAGTTATTCACAGATACGCAGTATTTT; j_call: TRBJ2-3; clone_size: once; v_call: TRBV3-1/TRBV3-2; d_call: TRBD2